Listed below are T cell receptor beta chains from one sample, sequenced in a study of CD8+CD57+ T cells in acquired aplastic anemia. TCRdb re-derived calls from the reads in MiXCR, one entry per CDR3 protein. This sample has roughly 290,000 distinct CDR3 sequences, with 45% to 65% found just once. Sample: sorted CD4+, CD8+, or CD8+CD57+ T cells (not recorded which) from PBMCs. The receptors derive from a human donor with aplastic anemia. The conserved cysteine and the conserved F or W are not part of the CDR3 here.

CDR3 length,J gene,V gene,CDR3 protein
11,TRBJ2-7,TRBV7-2,ASRRDRVGEQY
11,TRBJ1-2,TRBV10-2,ASRIDLVMSYT
11,TRBJ2-5,TRBV7-9,ASSLSGWETQY
14,TRBJ1-5,TRBV5-4,ASINTDMEVYQPQH
11,TRBJ1-1,TRBV20-1,SARWGSNTEAF
11,TRBJ1-2,TRBV5-5,ASSLAMGEGYT
14,TRBJ1-2,TRBV18,ASSDSSNGGNYGYT
12,TRBJ1-5,TRBV20-1,SATQSKGNQPQH
12,TRBJ1-1,TRBV10-2,ASSESQVNTEAF
15,TRBJ2-3,TRBV11-2,ASSVSSGGGSTDTQY
11,TRBJ2-1,TRBV7-9,ASSLVYYNEQF
14,TRBJ1-1,TRBV7-9,ASSYPGQGLNTEAF
16,TRBJ2-3,TRBV24-1,ATSESTGTSGDTDTQY
13,TRBJ1-5,TRBV2,ASRAQGVSNQPQH
10,TRBJ1-4,TRBV2,ASTQGRQKLF
12,TRBJ1-1,TRBV10-3,AISGRVPNTEAF
15,TRBJ2-1,TRBV6-2/TRBV6-3,ASSQGQRFTPWHEQF
12,TRBJ2-3,TRBV12-5,ASGQLAGVGTQY
15,TRBJ1-2,TRBV5-6,ASSLEDSRRPNYGYT
13,TRBJ2-1,TRBV7-8,ASSLDGLAGVEQF
10,TRBJ1-2,TRBV12-3/TRBV12-4,ASSTTPARLT
14,TRBJ2-7,TRBV5-6,ASSLAGYPGTYEQY
14,TRBJ1-1,TRBV27,ASSLTTEVRGSEAF
11,TRBJ1-2,TRBV2,ASSEPGRRGYT